This T cell receptor (beta chain) derives from a study of cytomegalovirus exposure and HLA in healthy donors. Broader study findings: In a later analysis, compared with equally common non-associated chains, HLA-associated beta chains were more expanded.

Germline V lookup: CDR1 SGHTA, CDR2 FQGNSA. V was shortened by 2 bases and J by 8 bases, with 10 bases between the two germline ends. There are 13 residues in the CDR3. Turning to this clone: Its antigen remains unidentified.

The PCR had 60 Vbeta and 13 Jbeta primers. Data came from immunoSEQ multiplex PCR; TCRdb stores just in-frame clones and leaves some out. Of 150,000 to 200,000 clones in the sample, approximately 77% are singletons; the top ten hold around 2.4%. All the people who gave samples were healthy bone marrow donors. The receptor was derived from a female donor in good health and CMV-seronegative. The genes are TRBV7-2 and TRBJ2-1; D is ambiguous. Sequenced material: PBMCs. The CDR3 here is CASSLNSPDEQFF. CDR3 nucleotide sequence: TGTGCCAGCAGCTTAAATTCCCCTGATGAGCAGTTCTTC.